A selection of T cell receptor beta chains follows, all from one sample in a study of T-cell reconstitution after alpha-beta-depleted transplantation in children. TCRdb passed the PCR reads through MiXCR, listing each CDR3 protein once. The table has fewer than 700,000 distinct CDR3 sequences, 20% to 25% seen once. The sample was PBMCs, mostly from graft donor cells, taken 360 days after TCRalphabeta/CD19-depleted stem cell transplant. The receptors were gathered from a boy less than two years old who had a stem cell transplant for acute myeloid leukemia, so the T cells may come from the graft donor. The CDR3 runs from the conserved cysteine through the conserved F or W. D genes are given only for firm matches. Size tells how often a clone was seen (once, few, many) or the class of an expanded clone, and some rows leave it out.

v_gene	len	d_gene	j_gene	abundance	CDR3nt	CDR3aa
TRBV28	14	TRBD1	TRBJ2-1	NA	TGTGCCGCAAGGGACAGGGGGCCCTACAATGAGCAGTTCTTC	CAARDRGPYNEQFF
TRBV20-1	15	TRBD1	TRBJ2-7	NA	TGCAGTGCTAGGACCGGGACAGGGGCTTTTGGGGAGCAGTACTTC	CSARTGTGAFGEQYF
TRBV6-5	15	NA	TRBJ1-1	NA	TGTGCCAGCAGTTACCCGGGACGGGAGAACACTGAAGCTTTCTTT	CASSYPGRENTEAFF
TRBV7-7	15	TRBD1	TRBJ2-7	few	TGTGCCAGCAGCCACGGGACAGGACCAACCTACGAGCAGTACTTC	CASSHGTGPTYEQYF
TRBV6-1	13	NA	TRBJ2-5	many	TGTGCCAGCAGGAAAGTTGGATGGGAGACCCAGTACTTC	CASRKVGWETQYF
TRBV13	18	NA	TRBJ1-3	NA	TGTGCCAGCAGCTTAGCGGTAGTTAACAGGCACTCTGGAAACACCATATATTTT	CASSLAVVNRHSGNTIYF
TRBV11-3	16	NA	TRBJ2-2	many	TGTGCCAGCAGCTTAGCGGAGGGGATTGGAACCGGGGAGCTGTTTTTT	CASSLAEGIGTGELFF
TRBV7-2	15	TRBD2	TRBJ2-1	few	TGTGCCAGCAGCACGGGACTAGCGCGAACGGGTGAGCAGTTCTTC	CASSTGLARTGEQFF
TRBV25-1	15	NA	TRBJ1-2	few	TGTGCCAGCAGTGAAAAATTTGGAGTTACCTATGGCTACACCTTC	CASSEKFGVTYGYTF
TRBV6-1	15	NA	TRBJ2-1	NA	TGTGCCAGCAGCCCCTCTTTTAGTCCGGGAAATGAGCAGTTCTTC	CASSPSFSPGNEQFF
TRBV7-9	14	NA	TRBJ1-4	many	TGTGCCAGCAGCTTAGCGGCAGGCAATGAAAAACTGTTTTTT	CASSLAAGNEKLFF
TRBV20-1	16	NA	TRBJ2-1	NA	TGCAGTGCTAGAGAAGTCTACAGGAGCTCCTACAATGAGCAGTTCTTC	CSAREVYRSSYNEQFF
TRBV20-1	15	TRBD2	TRBJ2-3	NA	TGCAGTGCTAGTCATTCTAGCGGACTCACAGATACGCAGTATTTT	CSASHSSGLTDTQYF
TRBV25-1	15	TRBD2	TRBJ2-1	few	TGTGCCAGCAGTGCGAGGACTAGCGGGTACAATGAGCAGTTCTTC	CASSARTSGYNEQFF
TRBV2	17	TRBD1	TRBJ2-1	many	TGTGCCAGCAGTGAAAGTGTCCGGGACAGGCCCTACAATGAGCAGTTCTTC	CASSESVRDRPYNEQFF
TRBV6-1	16	NA	TRBJ2-7	few	TGTGCCAGCAGCAACCGCGAGGCCCAAGATAGCTACGAGCAGTACTTC	CASSNREAQDSYEQYF
TRBV15	16	TRBD1	TRBJ2-2	many	TGTGCCACCAACCCTACAGACAGCAGGGGGAAAGGGGAGCTGTTTTTT	CATNPTDSRGKGELFF